Presented here are 27 T cell receptor beta chains from one specimen sequenced in a study of shared clonotypes between healthy human individuals. Assay: immunoSEQ multiplex PCR; the TCRdb copy retains only in-frame clones and omits some. The sample lists about 2 million clones; 95% were seen once. Sequencing was carried out using naive CD4+ T cells sorted from blood. Specified subset: CD45RA+ positively selected. All receptors derive from a man between 18 and 35 years old in good health.

The CDR3 DNA follows: TGTGCCTGGAGTGAAGGGAACACGGCACCCCTCCACTTT. Its protein product is CAWSEGNTAPLHF. The chain couples TRBV30 to TRBJ1-6, with D unclear. CDR3 size: 13 residues. Germline lookup yields CDR1 GTSNPN and CDR2 SVGIG (reference sequence). Trimming took 1 base from V and 11 from J, leaving 12 bases between them.

This clone was found once. The chain carries TRBV7-2 and TRBJ2-4; TRBD2 agrees at 10 bases. Unmatched junction bases numbered 4, after V lost 5 bases and J lost 6 bases. The CDR3 covers 14 residues. Per the germline V gene, CDR1 is SGHTA and CDR2 is FQGNSA. CDR3 nucleotides: TGTGCCAGCAGCCCTTCTAGCGGGAGAAACATTCAGTACTTC. The encoded protein is CASSPSSGRNIQYF. The entire variable domain, with the rest obtained from reference TRBV7-2 and TRBJ2-4, is as follows: GAGVSQSPSNKVTEKGKDVELRCDPISGHTALYWYRQSLGQGLEFLIYFQGNSAPDKSGLPSDRFSAERTGGSVSTLTIQRTQQEDSAVYLCASSPSSGRNIQYFGAGTRLSVL.

This clone was counted a single time. The V call is TRBV7-3, the J call TRBJ2-7; the D gene could be TRBD1 or TRBD2 (5 bases each). Germline values: CDR1 SGHTA, CDR2 FQGTGA. V was shortened by 2 bases and J by 9 bases, with 14 bases between the two germline ends. The CDR3 is made up of 13 amino acids. The CDR3 loop is CASSLSPLGVQYF. Here the CDR3 DNA reads TGTGCCAGCAGCTTATCCCCCCTGGGGGTGCAGTACTTC.

The chain couples TRBV5-1 to TRBJ2-5; the D is unclear. The V end lost 4 bases, the J end lost 5 bases, and 9 bases lay between the germline ends. Germline V lookup: CDR1 SGHRS, CDR2 YFSETQ. The CDR3 sequence is 12 residues long. CDR3 sequence: CASSGSWETQYF. CDR3 nucleotide sequence: TGCGCCAGCAGCGGAAGTTGGGAGACCCAGTACTTC.

This chain uses TRBV30 with TRBJ2-3; D gene unclear. The CDR3 has 14 residues. Germline CDR1 is GTSNPN and CDR2 is SVGIG (reference sequence). V lost 0 bases to trimming and J lost 3 bases, with 10 bases between them. The CDR3 here is CAWSVIGTTDTQYF. DNA of the CDR3: TGTGCCTGGAGTGTAATTGGTACAACAGATACGCAGTATTTT. Full variable domain (outside the CDR3, taken from reference TRBV30 and TRBJ2-3): SQTIHQWPATLVQPVGSPLSLECTVEGTSNPNLYWYRQAAGRGLQLLFYSVGIGQISSEVPQNLSASRPQDRQFILSSKKLLLSDSGFYLCAWSVIGTTDTQYFGPGTRLTVL.

The chain uses TRBV9 and TRBJ2-3, with 10 bases aligning to TRBD2. Germline V CDR1 and CDR2: SGDLS, YYNGEE. V shed 7 bases, J shed 5 bases, and the junction held 4 bases outside the gene matches. This CDR3 comprises 13 residues. In DNA form, the CDR3 reads TGTGCCAGCGGGGGACTAGCGTTAGATACGCAGTATTTT. Translation gives CASGGLALDTQYF.

This chain links TRBV6-6 with TRBJ1-1; tentative D call: TRBD1 (5 bases). Trimming removed 4 bases from V and 5 bases from J, with 11 bases in between. The CDR3 is 13 residues long. CDR1 is MNHNY, CDR2 SVGAGI, per germline (reference sequence). The CDR3 spells CASSWDRATEAFF. The CDR3 region has the DNA TGTGCCAGCAGTTGGGACCGAGCAACTGAAGCTTTCTTT.

The chain uses TRBV7-8 and TRBJ1-5; unclear D gene. The CDR3 is 13 residues long. Germline lookup yields CDR1 SGHVS and CDR2 FQNEAQ. Deletions cut 5 bases from V and 2 bases from J, with 7 bases between. The CDR3, as DNA: TGTGCCAGCAGCCAGTGGGGCAATCAGCCCCAGCATTTT. Translation gives CASSQWGNQPQHF.

The chain couples TRBV5-1 to TRBJ2-2; 10 bases align to TRBD2. This CDR3 region has 13 residues. V gave up 8 bases and J gave up 5 bases; unmatched junction bases: 3. The germline V gene has CDR1 SGHRS and CDR2 YFSETQ. The CDR3 DNA sequence: TGCGCCAGTCAACTAGCGGGGACCGGGGAGCTGTTTTTT. The encoded protein is CASQLAGTGELFF.

This rearrangement joins TRBV27 to TRBJ1-5, with D uncertain. Germline V gene data show CDR1 as MNHEY and CDR2 as SMNVEV (reference sequence). The length of the CDR3 is 14 residues. Trimming cost V 5 bases and J 0 bases, with 8 bases left between them. CDR3 DNA: TGTGCCAGCAGTCCGAACTATAGCAATCAGCCCCAGCATTTT. Protein: CASSPNYSNQPQHF.

This clone was recorded only once. This CDR3 is also generated by other DNA sequences in the sample. CDR3: CASSRQGNQPQHF. The CDR3 bases are TGTGCCAGTAGTCGACAGGGAAATCAGCCCCAGCATTTT. The chain employs TRBV19 and TRBJ1-5, with 7 nucleotides matching TRBD1. Germline V gene lookup returns CDR1 LNHDA and CDR2 SQIVND (reference sequence). V lost 5 bases, J lost 4 bases, and 2 bases stayed unmatched. The CDR3 has 13 amino acids.

The V and J genes are TRBV28 and TRBJ2-5; a weak D match, TRBD2 (5 bases). This CDR3 contains 13 residues. The V gene lost 2 bases and the J gene lost 4 bases, with 8 bases spanning the gap. Germline CDR1 reads MDHEN; CDR2 reads SYDVKM. This CDR3 reads CASSLVGVETQYF. The CDR3 nucleotides read TGTGCCAGCAGTTTAGTCGGGGTAGAGACCCAGTACTTC.

A remark on this clone: The sample carries other DNA sequences with the same CDR3. The J gene is TRBJ2-3, the V gene TRBV5-1; 9 positions match TRBD2. V lost 4 bases to trimming and J lost 1 base; unmatched junction nucleotides: 1. The CDR3 loop spans 14 amino acids. Germline-derived CDR1 and CDR2 are SGHRS and YFSETQ. Here the CDR3 DNA reads TGCGCCAGCAGCCCTAGCGGGGGCACAGATACGCAGTATTTT. Protein: CASSPSGGTDTQYF. Using reference TRBV5-1 and TRBJ2-3 for the parts outside the CDR3, the full variable domain is KAGVTQTPRYLIKTRGQQVTLSCSPISGHRSVSWYQQTPGQGLQFLFEYFSETQRNKGNFPGRFSGRQFSNSRSEMNVSTLELGDSALYLCASSPSGGTDTQYFGPGTRLTVL.

The J gene is TRBJ1-1, the V gene TRBV2; D is possibly TRBD1 (6 bases). The CDR3 spans 14 residues. Germline lookup yields CDR1 SNHLY and CDR2 FYNNEI. Trimming left V 5 bases short and J 1 base short, with 11 bases between. The CDR3 DNA follows: TGTGCCAGCAGTACAACGACAGGGAACACTGAAGCTTTCTTT. Residues: CASSTTTGNTEAFF.

This chain joins TRBV10-3 and TRBJ1-5, with D perhaps TRBD1 (5 bases). V was shortened by 8 bases and J by 7 bases, with 15 bases between the two germline ends. CDR3 length: 13 amino acids. CDR1 is ENHRY and CDR2 is SYGVKD in the germline V gene. For the CDR3, the DNA is TGTGCCATCGGATTGGGAAAGGGGCAGCCCCAGCATTTT. It specifies CAIGLGKGQPQHF.

This clone appeared once. The J gene is TRBJ1-1, the V gene TRBV5-1; D not resolved. The CDR3 runs 14 residues. V shed 0 bases and J shed 1 base, with 7 bases lying between them. Germline V gene lookup returns CDR1 SGHRS and CDR2 YFSETQ. The CDR3 DNA is TGCGCCAGCAGCTTGGCCTGGGCGAACACTGAAGCTTTCTTT. Residues: CASSLAWANTEAFF.

Concerning this clone itself: In the same sample, other DNA sequences code for this CDR3. The chain employs TRBV11-2 and TRBJ2-1, with 8 bases fitting TRBD2. The CDR3 length is 13 residues. Germline CDR1 is SGHAT and CDR2 is FQNNGV. V shed 1 base and J 7 bases; nucleotides not matched to a gene: 0. The DNA of the CDR3 is TGTGCCAGCAGCTTAGCGGGAGGGAATGAGCAGTTCTTC. Translation: CASSLAGGNEQFF.

This clone was found once. The gene calls are TRBV10-2 and TRBJ1-1; 8 positions match TRBD1. Germline assignment: CDR1 WSHSY and CDR2 SAAADI. V shed 3 bases, J shed 7 bases, and the junction held 13 bases outside the gene matches. The CDR3 runs to 16 residues. DNA of the CDR3: TGCGCCAGCAGTGAAGAAACTACAGGGGGGGACGGTGAAGCTTTCTTT. Its translation is CASSEETTGGDGEAFF.

The chain has TRBV7-9 and TRBJ1-2; 11 bases fit TRBD1. This CDR3 is built from 15 residues. CDR1 and CDR2 (germline): SEHNR, FQNEAQ (reference sequence). V was pared by 3 bases and J by 3 bases, with 3 bases of the junction left unmatched. In nucleotides, the CDR3 is TGTGCCAGCAGCTTGGACAGGGGGCTTGACTATGGCTACACCTTC. Its translation: CASSLDRGLDYGYTF.

The V call is TRBV18, the J call TRBJ2-7; 7 bases fit TRBD1. The CDR3 has 14 amino acids. The trim removed 1 base at V and 5 bases at J, leaving 5 bases unmatched. Germline V gene sequence: CDR1 KGHSH, CDR2 LQKENI. CDR3 amino acids: CASSPREQGNEQYF. As DNA, the CDR3 is TGTGCCAGCTCACCACGCGAACAGGGGAACGAGCAGTACTTC.

The chain has TRBV10-2 and TRBJ1-1; 8 bases line up with TRBD1. Germline V gives CDR1 WSHSY, CDR2 SAAADI. The V and J ends lost 10 bases and 2 bases, in that order; junction bases with no gene match: 6. There are 13 residues in the CDR3. The CDR3 nucleotides are TGCGCCACCAGGGGGCAGGGAAACACTGAAGCTTTCTTT. Its translation is CATRGQGNTEAFF.

The chain joins TRBV6-5 to TRBJ1-2; the D gene is possibly TRBD1 (5 bases). This CDR3 is 13 amino acids long. The germline CDR1 and CDR2 sequences are MNHEY and SVGAGI. Between the trimmed V and J ends, which lost 5 bases and 8 bases, there was a span of 15 bases. CDR3 residues: CASSRDLGHGYTF. DNA for the CDR3: TGTGCCAGCAGTCGGGACCTCGGGCACGGCTACACCTTC.

The rearrangement joins TRBV11-2 to TRBJ2-1, with D tentatively TRBD2 (6 bases). CDR1 is SGHAT, CDR2 FQNNGV, per germline. Trimming took off 5 bases at V and 7 bases at J, with 21 bases between the two ends. CDR3 length equals 16 residues. The CDR3 region is CASSLSWASGRNEQFF. In nucleotides, the CDR3 is TGTGCCAGCAGCCTCTCGTGGGCCTCTGGGAGGAATGAGCAGTTCTTC.

The rearrangement uses TRBV10-3 and TRBJ2-7, with D possibly matching TRBD1 (8 bases). This CDR3 is 18 amino acids long. Germline lookup yields CDR1 ENHRY and CDR2 SYGVKD. V dropped 6 bases and J dropped 3 bases, with 27 bases sitting between them. This CDR3 reads CAIRQGQGAAGINYEQYF. The CDR3 DNA reads TGTGCCATCAGGCAGGGCCAGGGGGCAGCGGGAATTAACTACGAGCAGTACTTC.

This chain connects TRBV18 to TRBJ2-2; 11 bases fit TRBD2. In germline, CDR1 is KGHSH, CDR2 LQKENI. The CDR3 is 17 residues long. With V trimmed by 2 bases and J by 4 bases, 6 bases remained unmatched. The CDR3: CASSPTSGSTSTGELFF. CDR3 in DNA: TGTGCCAGCTCACCAACTAGCGGGAGTACCAGCACCGGGGAGCTGTTTTTT.

As concerns this clone: This may come from a read error, since a much larger clone is one base off. At the DNA level, this CDR3 is encoded by other sequences in the same sample as well. The V gene is TRBV7-9, the J gene TRBJ2-7; unclear D gene. The CDR3 has 12 residues. Germline CDR1 SEHNR, CDR2 FQNEAQ (reference sequence). The V end was cut by 1 base, the J end by 7 bases, with 8 bases between. CDR3 DNA sequence: TGTGCCAGCAGCTTAGGCCCATTGGAGCAGTACTTC. This gives the protein CASSLGPLEQYF.

This sequence joins TRBV29-1 and TRBJ1-1; D is unresolved. CDR3 length: 11 residues. V lost 7 bases, J lost 0 bases, and 6 bases lay in between. CDR1 and CDR2 from the germline V gene are SQVTM and ANQGSEA. CDR3 nucleotides: TGCAGCGGACTGCTGAACACTGAAGCTTTCTTT. Protein sequence: CSGLLNTEAFF.